The text below deals with one TCR beta chain. Its antigen has not been determined. Base qualities are not at hand, and no much larger clone is one base apart. From its cysteine to its phenylalanine, the CDR3 spans 17 amino acids. Only the CDR3 portion is preserved as DNA: 51 bases, with reading frame beginning at the first base. V was cut back by 1 base and J by 1 base, leaving a gap of 16 bases between them. Sequences SGDLS (CDR1) and YYNGEE (CDR2) are obtained from the germline V gene. The source of the sample is a study of blood T cell repertoires in COVID-19 (dated by TCRdb to 2018 to 2021). A note on the overall study: The collaborator samples originated in the United States, Italy and Spain and spanned the acute and convalescent phases of COVID-19. The material from the prospective study consisted of cDNA or gDNA derived from T cells, B-cell-depleted T cells, or PBMCs. Subjects who had been exposed to COVID-19, were actively infected with it, or had recovered from it provided the deeply sampled blood TCRbeta repertoires that made up the dataset. The repertoires were released in a freely available public database intended as a resource for research on the immune response to SARS-CoV-2. Samples were obtained from the ongoing ImmuneRACE study (first 160 participants) and from over a thousand subjects provided by 6 global collaborators. Nearly every sample came with metadata listing a de-identified subject ID, COVID-19 status, age in years and sex. HLA class I and class II types, where available, came from metadata supplied by the sample provider rather than from assay-based typing. Study-level results and caveats: The amount of clinical and demographic metadata varied by source and participant and was provided uncurated.

Each collaborating institution followed its own protocols to collect whole blood in K2EDTA tubes. For TCRbeta analysis, collaborators shipped samples as frozen whole blood, isolated PBMCs, or DNA extracted from either of those sample types. TCRbeta CDR3 regions were amplified from genomic DNA by means of the immunoSEQ Assay, a bias-controlled multiplex PCR. For the original study's pipeline: Within the assay, amplification of reference gene primers was used to estimate how many nucleated cells each sample contained. To quantify the absolute abundance of each unique TCRbeta CDR3 rearrangement, sequence reads were collapsed and filtered. For each sample, productive Simpson clonality was calculated as the square root of Simpson's diversity index over productive rearrangements. TCRdb obtained this table from immuneACCESS and retained in-frame rearrangements with V and J assigned. These tables miss some clones; where compared with another copy, unresolved V genes account for less than half of the shortfall, and the remainder is unexplained. Clone size and the V and J calls come from that table; the DNA yielded D and trimming. This sample is represented by about 90,000 clones; around 79% of them were singletons. The top ten clones comprise roughly a tenth of the sample.

This clonotype was obtained from a woman of 80 years or more with acute or convalescent COVID-19. Recombination linked TRBV9 to TRBJ2-3; the D gene is perhaps TRBD2, on 6 matching bases. The material sequenced was peripheral blood. The DNA sequence is as follows: TGTGCCAGCAGCGTATCTCCCTTTGGAGGGGGCACAGATACGCAGTATTTT. Its translation reads: CASSVSPFGGGTDTQYF.